A selection of T cell receptor beta chains follows, all from one sample in a study of shared clonotypes between healthy human individuals. Profiling relied on immunoSEQ multiplex PCR, and the TCRdb table lists in-frame clones only, not all of them. The sample contains 400,000 to 600,000 clones, 75% to 85% of which appear only once. The specimen sequenced was PBMCs. All receptors come from a woman between 40 and 55 years old in good health. Some clones in this sample may be carry-over from other donors' samples. The CDR3 runs from the conserved cysteine through the conserved F or W. D genes are given only for firm matches. Only some rows state a clone size, as once, few, many or a class for expanded clones.

>TRBJ2-5|TRBV27|TRBD1|.
CASSPRTGPNFNPETQYF
TGTGCCAGCAGTCCGAGGACAGGGCCAAATTTTAATCCGGAGACCCAGTACTTC
>TRBJ2-5|TRBV28|TRBD2|.
CASGKGLAGVEQYF
TGTGCCAGCGGAAAGGGACTAGCGGGAGTTGAGCAGTACTTC
>TRBJ1-2|TRBV28|.|once
CASGRSGYTF
TGTGCCAGCGGGAGGAGTGGCTACACCTTC
>TRBJ2-3|TRBV19|.|.
CASSNSARSTDTQYF
TGTGCCAGTAGTAATTCAGCGCGTAGCACAGATACGCAGTATTTT
>TRBJ2-3|TRBV4-2|.|.
CASSQDQAGGQDTQYF
TGTGCCAGCAGCCAAGATCAGGCCGGCGGGCAGGATACGCAGTATTTT
>TRBJ2-2|TRBV27|TRBD1|.
CASSSYPPGQGNTGELFF
TGTGCCAGCAGTTCTTACCCCCCCGGACAGGGGAACACCGGGGAGCTGTTTTTT
>TRBJ2-7|TRBV28|TRBD2|.
CASSFPLEAGGPYEQYF
TGTGCCAGCAGTTTCCCCCTAGAAGCGGGAGGGCCCTACGAGCAGTACTTC
>TRBJ2-1|TRBV2|.|.
CASSQPRADNEQFF
TGTGCCAGCTCTCAACCCAGGGCGGACAATGAGCAGTTCTTC
>TRBJ2-7|TRBV2|TRBD1|once
CASSERVRGQEQYF
TGTGCCAGCAGTGAACGGGTGAGGGGGCAGGAGCAGTACTTC
>TRBJ2-5|TRBV5-6|TRBD2|.
CASSLDLRESRETQYF
TGTGCCAGCAGCTTGGACCTGCGGGAGAGCCGGGAGACCCAGTACTTC
>TRBJ2-3|TRBV5-1|.|.
CASSLGGATDTQYF
TGCGCCAGCAGCTTGGGAGGGGCCACAGATACGCAGTATTTT
>TRBJ2-3|TRBV30|.|.
CAWSTGSTDTQYF
TGTGCCTGGAGTACGGGGAGCACAGATACGCAGTATTTT
>TRBJ2-7|TRBV19|.|once
CASSMDPFSYEQYF
TGTGCCAGTAGTATGGACCCTTTTTCCTACGAGCAGTACTTC
>TRBJ1-5|TRBV4-1|TRBD1|.
CASSQRRQGDSNQPQHF
TGCGCCAGCAGCCAACGTCGACAGGGTGATAGCAATCAGCCCCAGCATTTT
>TRBJ1-5|TRBV6-6|TRBD1|.
CASSSRDRNQPQHF
TGTGCCAGCAGTTCCCGGGACAGAAATCAGCCCCAGCATTTT
>TRBJ2-1|TRBV21-1|.|.
CASSKVRGAYYEQFF
TGTGCCAGCAGCAAAGTGAGGGGGGCATATTATGAGCAGTTCTTC
>TRBJ2-7|TRBV5-1|TRBD2|.
CASSQGLVGEQYF
TGCGCCAGCAGCCAGGGACTAGTCGGCGAGCAGTACTTC
>TRBJ1-2|TRBV29-1|TRBD1|.
CSVEDRGQGAEGYTF
TGCAGCGTTGAAGATAGGGGACAGGGGGCGGAAGGCTACACCTTC
>TRBJ1-1|TRBV19|.|.
CASSTTANTEAFF
TGTGCCAGTAGTACCACAGCGAACACTGAAGCTTTCTTT
>TRBJ2-7|TRBV5-1|TRBD1|.
CASSPGTGGFEQYF
TGCGCCAGCAGCCCCGGTACAGGGGGATTCGAGCAGTACTTC
>TRBJ2-7|TRBV28|TRBD2|.
CASSLASSGFSYEQYF
TGTGCCAGCAGTTTGGCCTCTAGCGGGTTCTCCTACGAGCAGTACTTC
>TRBJ2-7|TRBV29-1|TRBD1|.
CSVMGQRSSYEQYF
TGCAGCGTTATGGGACAGAGAAGCTCCTACGAGCAGTACTTC
>TRBJ1-3|TRBV6-6|.|.
CASRQTPAGPGNTIYF
TGTGCCAGCAGGCAGACTCCGGCCGGTCCTGGAAACACCATATATTTT
>TRBJ2-2|TRBV5-4|.|.
CASSLGRGKNTGELFF
TGTGCCAGCAGCTTAGGCCGAGGGAAGAACACCGGGGAGCTGTTTTTT
>TRBJ2-7|TRBV18|TRBD1|.
CASSPPGQGSPYEQYF
TGTGCCAGCTCACCCCCGGGACAGGGGTCCCCCTACGAGCAGTACTTC
>TRBJ2-1|TRBV6-6|TRBD2|.
CASSYPGLENEQFF
TGTGCCAGCAGTTACCCCGGACTAGAGAATGAGCAGTTCTTC
>TRBJ2-7|TRBV10-3|.|.
CAISDSGVEQYF
TGTGCCATCAGTGACTCAGGGGTCGAGCAGTACTTC
>TRBJ2-3|TRBV5-1|TRBD2|.
CASSVRGTSPTRTDTQYF
TGCGCCAGCAGCGTACGAGGGACTAGCCCTACCCGCACAGATACGCAGTATTTT